This T cell receptor (beta chain) was sequenced in a study of blood T cells in healthy people across ages. The second PCR ran roughly 7 to 12 cycles with a sample-barcoded 5' primer and J-beta primers. Tagging of each cDNA molecule was performed by a template-switch adaptor with 12 random nucleotides. Using its own MiXCR run on the 5' RACE reads, TCRdb lists one record per CDR3 protein. Seen here are approximately 780,000 distinct CDR3 sequences, approximately 24% observed once, and the top ten hold 2.5% to 3.5%. The CDR3 sequence is 14 residues long. Germline V gene data show CDR1 as SGHTA and CDR2 as FQGNSA. V lost 2 bases and J 5 bases, leaving 12 bases between the germline ends. The study, taken as a whole, reports: A roughly linear fall in TCR beta diversity per million T cells was seen with increasing age.

This clonotype was seen a few times. What it recognizes is unknown. The same data also contributed to another study, on T cells of mothers and their children. That investigation notes: Samples were provided by three healthy Caucasian mothers and their six children. The data showed no persistent microchimeric T cell clones.

Sequencing input: blood. The source of this sequence is a boy between 10 and 17 years old in good health. J is TRBJ1-2 and V is TRBV7-2; D is uncertain. CDR3 loop: CASSLTLSAYGYTF. CDR3 nucleotides: TGTGCCAGCAGCTTAACTTTGTCAGCGTATGGCTACACCTTC.